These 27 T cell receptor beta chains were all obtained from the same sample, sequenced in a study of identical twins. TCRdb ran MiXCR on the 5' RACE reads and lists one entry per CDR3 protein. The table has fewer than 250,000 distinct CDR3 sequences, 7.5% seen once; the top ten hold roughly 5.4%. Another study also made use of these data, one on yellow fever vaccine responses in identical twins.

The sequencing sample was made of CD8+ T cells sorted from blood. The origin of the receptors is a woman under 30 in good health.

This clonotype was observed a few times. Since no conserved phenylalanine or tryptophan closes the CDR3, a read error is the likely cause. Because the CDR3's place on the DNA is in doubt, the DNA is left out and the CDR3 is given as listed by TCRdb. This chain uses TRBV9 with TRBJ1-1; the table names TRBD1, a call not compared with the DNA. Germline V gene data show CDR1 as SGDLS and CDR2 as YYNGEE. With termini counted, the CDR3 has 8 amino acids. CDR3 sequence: CASNPGAL.

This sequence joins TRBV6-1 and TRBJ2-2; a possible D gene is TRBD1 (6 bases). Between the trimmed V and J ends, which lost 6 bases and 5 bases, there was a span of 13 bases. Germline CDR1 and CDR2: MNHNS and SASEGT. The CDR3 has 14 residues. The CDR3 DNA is TGTGCCAGCAGCAAAGGACAGACAACCGGGGAGCTGTTTTTT. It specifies CASSKGQTTGELFF.

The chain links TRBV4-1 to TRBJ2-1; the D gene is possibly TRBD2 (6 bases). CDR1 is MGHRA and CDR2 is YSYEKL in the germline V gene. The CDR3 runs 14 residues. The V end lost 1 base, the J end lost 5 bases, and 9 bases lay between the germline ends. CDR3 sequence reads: CASSQGRGDNEQFF. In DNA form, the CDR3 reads TGCGCCAGCAGCCAAGGGCGGGGAGACAATGAGCAGTTCTTC.

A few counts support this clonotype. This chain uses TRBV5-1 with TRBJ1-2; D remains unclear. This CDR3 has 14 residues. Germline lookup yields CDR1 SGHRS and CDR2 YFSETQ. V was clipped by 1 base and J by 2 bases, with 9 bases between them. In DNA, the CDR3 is TGCGCCAGCAGCTTGCTCGGCACCAACTATGGCTACACCTTC. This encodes CASSLLGTNYGYTF.

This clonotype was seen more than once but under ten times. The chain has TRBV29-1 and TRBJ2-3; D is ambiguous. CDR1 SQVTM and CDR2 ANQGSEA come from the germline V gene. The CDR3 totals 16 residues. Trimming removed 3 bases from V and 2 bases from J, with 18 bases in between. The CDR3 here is CSVEDPDGRFTDTQYF. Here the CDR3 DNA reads TGCAGCGTTGAGGACCCGGACGGCAGATTCACAGATACGCAGTATTTT.

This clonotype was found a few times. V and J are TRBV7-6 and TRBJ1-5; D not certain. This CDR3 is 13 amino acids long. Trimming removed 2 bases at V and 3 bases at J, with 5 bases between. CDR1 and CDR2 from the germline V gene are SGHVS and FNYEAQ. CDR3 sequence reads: CASSLNINQPQHF. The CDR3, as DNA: TGTGCCAGCAGCTTAAACATCAATCAGCCCCAGCATTTT.

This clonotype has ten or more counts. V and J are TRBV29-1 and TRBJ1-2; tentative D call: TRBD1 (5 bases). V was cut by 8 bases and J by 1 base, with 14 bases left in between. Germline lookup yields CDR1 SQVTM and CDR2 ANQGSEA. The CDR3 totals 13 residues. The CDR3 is CSSRDGSNYGYTF. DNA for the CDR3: TGCAGCTCCCGGGACGGCAGTAACTATGGCTACACCTTC.

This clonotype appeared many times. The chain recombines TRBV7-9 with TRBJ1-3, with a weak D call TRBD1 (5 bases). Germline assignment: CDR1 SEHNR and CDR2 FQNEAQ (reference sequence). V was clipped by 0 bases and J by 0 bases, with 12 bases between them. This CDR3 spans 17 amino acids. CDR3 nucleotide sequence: TGTGCCAGCAGCTTAGCAGACAGCCGCTCCTCTGGAAACACCATATATTTT. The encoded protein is CASSLADSRSSGNTIYF.

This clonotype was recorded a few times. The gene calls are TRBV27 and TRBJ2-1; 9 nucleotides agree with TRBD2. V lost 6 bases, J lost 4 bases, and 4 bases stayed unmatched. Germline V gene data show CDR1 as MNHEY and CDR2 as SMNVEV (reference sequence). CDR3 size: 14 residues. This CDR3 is CASRVAGAYNEQFF. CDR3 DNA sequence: TGTGCCAGCAGAGTAGCGGGGGCTTACAATGAGCAGTTCTTC.

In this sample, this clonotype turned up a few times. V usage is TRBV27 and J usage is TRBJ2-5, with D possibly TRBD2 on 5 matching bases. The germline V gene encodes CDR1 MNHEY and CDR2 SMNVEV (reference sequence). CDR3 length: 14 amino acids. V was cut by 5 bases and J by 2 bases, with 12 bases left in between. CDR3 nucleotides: TGTGCCAGCAGTCCCTCGGGGTCTCAAGAGACCCAGTACTTC. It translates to CASSPSGSQETQYF.

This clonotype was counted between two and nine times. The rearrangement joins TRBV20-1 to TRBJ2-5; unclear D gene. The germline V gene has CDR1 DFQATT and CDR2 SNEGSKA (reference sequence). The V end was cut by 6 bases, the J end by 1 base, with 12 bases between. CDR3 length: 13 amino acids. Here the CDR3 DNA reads TGCAGTGCCCGGACCGACGCCCAAGAGACCCAGTACTTC. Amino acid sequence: CSARTDAQETQYF.

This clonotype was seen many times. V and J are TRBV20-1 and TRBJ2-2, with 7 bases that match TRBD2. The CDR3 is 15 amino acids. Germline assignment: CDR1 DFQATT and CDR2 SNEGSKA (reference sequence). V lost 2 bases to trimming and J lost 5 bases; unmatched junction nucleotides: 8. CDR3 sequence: CSARIVGTKTGELFF. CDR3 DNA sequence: TGCAGTGCTAGAATCGTCGGGACTAAGACCGGGGAGCTGTTTTTT.

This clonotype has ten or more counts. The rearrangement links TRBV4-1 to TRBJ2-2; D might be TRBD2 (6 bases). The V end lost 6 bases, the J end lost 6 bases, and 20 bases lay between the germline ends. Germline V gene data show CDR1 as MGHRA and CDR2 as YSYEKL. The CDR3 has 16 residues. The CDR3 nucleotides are TGCGCCAGCAGAGCTCCCGCGACTAGAGACGCCGGGGAGCTGTTTTTT. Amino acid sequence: CASRAPATRDAGELFF.

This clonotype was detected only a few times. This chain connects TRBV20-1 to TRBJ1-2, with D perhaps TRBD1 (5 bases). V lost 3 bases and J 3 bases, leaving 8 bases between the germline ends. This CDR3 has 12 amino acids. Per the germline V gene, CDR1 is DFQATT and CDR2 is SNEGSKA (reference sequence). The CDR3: CSARQGDYGYTF. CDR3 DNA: TGCAGTGCTAGGCAGGGTGACTATGGCTACACCTTC.

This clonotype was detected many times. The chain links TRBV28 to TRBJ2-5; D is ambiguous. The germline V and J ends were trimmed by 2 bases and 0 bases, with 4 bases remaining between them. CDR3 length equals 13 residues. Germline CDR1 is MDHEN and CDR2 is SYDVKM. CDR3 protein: CASSLVNQETQYF. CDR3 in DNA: TGTGCCAGCAGTTTAGTTAACCAAGAGACCCAGTACTTC.

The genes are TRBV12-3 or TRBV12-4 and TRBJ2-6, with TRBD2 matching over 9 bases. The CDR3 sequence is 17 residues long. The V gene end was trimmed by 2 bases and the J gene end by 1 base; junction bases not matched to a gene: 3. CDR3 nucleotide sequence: TGTGCCAGCAGTTTATCGGGACTAGCATCTGGGGCCAACGTCCTGACTTTC. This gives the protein CASSLSGLASGANVLTF.

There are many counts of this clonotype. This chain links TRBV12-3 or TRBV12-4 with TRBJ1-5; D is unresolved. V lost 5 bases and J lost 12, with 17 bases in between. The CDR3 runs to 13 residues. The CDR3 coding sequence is TGTGCCAGCAGTCCACACGGACCGTTTTTCCAGCATTTT. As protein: CASSPHGPFFQHF.

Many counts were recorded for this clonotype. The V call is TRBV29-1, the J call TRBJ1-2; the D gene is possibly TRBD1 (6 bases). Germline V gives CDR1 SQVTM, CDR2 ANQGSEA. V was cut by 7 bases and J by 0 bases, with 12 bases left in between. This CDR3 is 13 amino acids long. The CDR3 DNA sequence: TGCAGCGACAGGACAGCCTCTAACTATGGCTACACCTTC. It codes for CSDRTASNYGYTF. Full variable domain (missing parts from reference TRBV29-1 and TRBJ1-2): SAVISQKPSRDICQRGTSLTIQCQVDSQVTMMFWYRQQPGQSLTLIATANQGSEATYESGFVIDKFPISRPNLTFSTLTVSNMSPEDSSIYLCSDRTASNYGYTFGSGTRLTVV.

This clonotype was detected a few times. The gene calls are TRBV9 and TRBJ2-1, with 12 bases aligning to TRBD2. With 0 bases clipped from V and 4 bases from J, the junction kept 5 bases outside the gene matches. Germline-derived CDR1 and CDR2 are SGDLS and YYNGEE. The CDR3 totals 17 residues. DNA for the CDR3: TGTGCCAGCAGCGTAGGGCGACTAGCGGGGGTGTACAATGAGCAGTTCTTC. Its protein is CASSVGRLAGVYNEQFF.

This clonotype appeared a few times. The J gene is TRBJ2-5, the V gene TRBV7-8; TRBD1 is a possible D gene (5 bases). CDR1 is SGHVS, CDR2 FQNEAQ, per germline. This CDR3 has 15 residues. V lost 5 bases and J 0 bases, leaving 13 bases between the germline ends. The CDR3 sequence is CASSASWGHQETQYF. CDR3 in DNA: TGTGCCAGCAGCGCTAGTTGGGGCCACCAAGAGACCCAGTACTTC.

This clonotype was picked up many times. Written as DNA, the CDR3 is TGCAGCGTTGCCCAAGGACTAGCCGCTGAGCAGTTCTTC. Amino acid sequence: CSVAQGLAAEQFF. V is TRBV29-1 and J is TRBJ2-1; TRBD2 aligns across 8 bases. Per germline, CDR1 SQVTM and CDR2 ANQGSEA. V trimming: 4 bases; J trimming: 9 bases; junction bases outside the gene matches: 8. This CDR3 is 13 amino acids long.

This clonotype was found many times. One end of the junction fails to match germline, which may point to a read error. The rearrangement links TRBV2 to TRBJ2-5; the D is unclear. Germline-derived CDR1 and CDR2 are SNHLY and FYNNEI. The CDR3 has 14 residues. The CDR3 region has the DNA TGTGCCAGCAGTGAAGGGCAGATCCAAGTGACCCAGTACTTC. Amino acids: CASSEGQIQVTQYF. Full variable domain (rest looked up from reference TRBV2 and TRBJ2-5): EPEVTQTPSHQVTQMGQEVILRCVPISNHLYFYWYRQILGQKVEFLVSFYNNEISEKSEIFDDQFSVERPDGSNFTLKIRSTKLEDSAMYFCASSEGQIQVTQYFGPGTRLLVL.

CDR3 DNA sequence: TGCGCCAGCAGCCAAGGGGGGATGGATGAGCAGTTCTTC. Amino acid sequence: CASSQGGMDEQFF. V gene TRBV4-1 combines with J gene TRBJ2-1, with D perhaps matching TRBD1 or TRBD2 (5 bases each). CDR1 MGHRA and CDR2 YSYEKL come from the germline V gene. Trimming removed 1 base from V and 8 bases from J, with 9 bases in between. The CDR3 totals 13 residues.

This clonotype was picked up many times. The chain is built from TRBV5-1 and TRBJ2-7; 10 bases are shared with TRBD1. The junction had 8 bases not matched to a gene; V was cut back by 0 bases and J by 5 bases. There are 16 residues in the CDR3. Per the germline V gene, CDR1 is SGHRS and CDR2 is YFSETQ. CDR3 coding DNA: TGCGCCAGCAGCTTGGCCGGTGTGGGACAGGGGAACGAGCAGTACTTC. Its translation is CASSLAGVGQGNEQYF.

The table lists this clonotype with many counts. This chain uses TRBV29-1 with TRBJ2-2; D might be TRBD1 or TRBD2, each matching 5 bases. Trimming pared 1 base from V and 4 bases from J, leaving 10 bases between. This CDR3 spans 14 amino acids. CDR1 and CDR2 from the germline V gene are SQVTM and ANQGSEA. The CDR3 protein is CSVEGREITGELFF. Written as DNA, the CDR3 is TGCAGCGTTGAAGGCAGGGAGATCACCGGGGAGCTGTTTTTT.

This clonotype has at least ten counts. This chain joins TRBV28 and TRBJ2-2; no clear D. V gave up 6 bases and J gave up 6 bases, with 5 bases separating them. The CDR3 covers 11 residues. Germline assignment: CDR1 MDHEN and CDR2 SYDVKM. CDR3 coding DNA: TGTGCCAGCAGCCCGGCCGGGGAGCTGTTTTTT. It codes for CASSPAGELFF.

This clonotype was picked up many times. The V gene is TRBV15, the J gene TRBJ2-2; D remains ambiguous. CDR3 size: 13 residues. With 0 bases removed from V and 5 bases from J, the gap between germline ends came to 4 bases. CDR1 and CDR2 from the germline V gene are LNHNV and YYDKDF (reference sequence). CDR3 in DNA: TGTGCCACCAGCAGAGAGATTACCGGGGAGCTGTTTTTT. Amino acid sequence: CATSREITGELFF.